This T cell receptor (beta chain) emerged from a study of OX40 agonist ivuxolimab in advanced cancers. Study summary: Hepatocellular carcinoma, melanoma, renal cell or head and neck cancer was diagnosed in the dose-escalation patients. Study conclusions and caveats: Low normalized T-cell clonal expansion was additionally recorded for some nonresponders.

Assay: immunoSEQ multiplex PCR; the TCRdb copy retains only in-frame clones and omits some. The table includes about 60,000 clones, less than 85% detected once. As regards this clone: What it binds is not known.

With autoimmune disease history or systemic immunosuppression, patients were excluded. Unmatched junction bases numbered 9, after V lost 4 bases and J lost 2 bases. This CDR3 region has 16 residues. Germline CDR1 SGHNT, CDR2 YYREEE (reference sequence). The receptor's source is an adult with an advanced solid tumor such as melanoma, head and neck, liver or kidney cancer. The starting material was CD4+ or CD8+ T cells sorted from blood, obtained in a trial of the OX40 agonist ivuxolimab. V and J are TRBV5-4 and TRBJ2-7; 10 bases line up with TRBD2. The CDR3 coding sequence is TGTGCCAGCAGCCAATTCATAGCGGGGGGTACCTACGAGCAGTACTTC. Translation: CASSQFIAGGTYEQYF.